The next 14 T cell receptor beta chains were all read from a single sample in a study of liver allograft versus peripheral blood T cells. Study as a whole: Recipients' peripheral blood T cell receptor repertoires were compared with those in transplanted livers.

One entry per CDR3 protein, called by TCRdb with MiXCR from the reads. The data hold about 16,000 distinct CDR3 sequences, with 20% to 25% observed a single time. The origin of the receptors is a human patient who had a liver transplant. A share of the T cells may be of graft donor origin.

This rearrangement joins TRBV7-9 to TRBJ1-1; D is perhaps TRBD1 (5 bases). Trimming took off 4 bases at V and 4 bases at J, with 16 bases between the two ends. This CDR3 is 15 amino acids long. Germline lookup yields CDR1 SEHNR and CDR2 FQNEAQ (reference sequence). The CDR3 DNA sequence: TGTGCCAGCAGCTACGGGGCGGGGTTTGGCACTGAAGCTTTCTTT. Protein sequence: CASSYGAGFGTEAFF.

This clonotype is classed as medium-sized. This rearrangement joins TRBV6-1 to TRBJ1-2, with a possible D match to TRBD1 (6 bases). From germline, CDR1 is MNHNS and CDR2 SASEGT. The CDR3 runs 15 residues. V was shortened by 1 base and J by 4 bases, with 13 bases between the two germline ends. DNA for the CDR3: TGTGCCAGCAGTGAAGGTGGGGGCGCCACCTATGGCTACACCTTC. Its translation: CASSEGGGATYGYTF.

The rearrangement uses TRBV5-6 and TRBJ2-3; D unclear. CDR1 and CDR2 from the germline V gene are SGHDT and YYEEEE. V shed 2 bases and J shed 1 base, with 11 bases lying between them. This CDR3 comprises 15 residues. CDR3 DNA: TGTGCCAGCAGCTTTAGGTCACAACGCACAGATACGCAGTATTTT. It specifies CASSFRSQRTDTQYF.

The genes are TRBV28 and TRBJ1-6, with TRBD1 matching 7 bases. The CDR3 is 14 residues long. Germline V CDR1 and CDR2: MDHEN, SYDVKM. The V segment lost 5 bases and the J segment 6 bases; nucleotides outside the gene matches: 4. CDR3 DNA: TGTGCCAGCAGTACCGGGACAGCTAATTCACCCCTCCACTTT. Residues: CASSTGTANSPLHF.

This clonotype was counted a few times. The chain links TRBV12-3 or TRBV12-4 to TRBJ2-5; 7 positions agree with TRBD2. The CDR3 length is 15 residues. With 1 base clipped from V and 5 bases from J, the junction kept 7 bases outside the gene matches. The CDR3, as DNA: TGTGCCAGCAGTTTAGGCGGGAGCCTGGGTGAGACCCAGTACTTC. It encodes CASSLGGSLGETQYF.

J is TRBJ1-5 and V is TRBV19; possibly TRBD1 for D (6 bases). The CDR3 extends over 16 amino acids. Germline V gene sequence: CDR1 LNHDA, CDR2 SQIVND (reference sequence). The V and J ends lost 3 bases and 3 bases respectively, with 15 bases between them. The CDR3 DNA is TGTGCCAGTAGTATGGATGGGGGGCTTGACAATCAGCCCCAGCATTTT. This encodes CASSMDGGLDNQPQHF.

This clonotype counts as medium-sized. This chain uses TRBV6-5 with TRBJ1-1; D remains unclear. CDR1 MNHEY and CDR2 SVGAGI come from the germline V gene. V shed 8 bases and J shed 1 base, with 11 bases lying between them. This CDR3 spans 13 amino acids. CDR3 sequence (DNA): TGTGCCAGCTCGACTCGAAGGAACACTGAAGCTTTCTTT. Translated, it gives CASSTRRNTEAFF.

V is TRBV20-1 and J is TRBJ2-7, with 9 bases fitting TRBD1. Germline V gene sequence: CDR1 DFQATT, CDR2 SNEGSKA (reference sequence). The CDR3 spans 13 residues. Unmatched junction bases numbered 6, after V lost 6 bases and J lost 3 bases. DNA of the CDR3: TGCAGTGCCAGGGACAGGGCAGGCTACGAGCAGTACTTC. Translating gives CSARDRAGYEQYF.

The chain has TRBV6-2 or TRBV6-3 and TRBJ2-1, with TRBD1 matching 7 bases. The CDR3 covers 16 residues. Trimming took 5 bases from V and 0 from J; bases not matched to a gene: 7. From germline, CDR1 is MNHEY and CDR2 SVGEGT. The CDR3 loop is CASSGFRDSSYNEQFF. The CDR3 DNA follows: TGTGCCAGCAGTGGCTTTAGGGACAGCTCCTACAATGAGCAGTTCTTC.

Judged by abundance, this clonotype is medium-sized (0.01 to 0.1%). This rearrangement joins TRBV18 to TRBJ2-7; 14 positions agree with TRBD2. Germline loops: CDR1 KGHSH, CDR2 LQKENI. J gave up 3 bases and V 6 bases, and 16 bases lay outside the gene matches. The length of the CDR3 is 19 residues. The CDR3 region is CASSTGLAGATKPLYEQYF. The CDR3 bases are TGTGCCAGCTCGACGGGACTAGCGGGAGCGACGAAACCCCTCTACGAGCAGTACTTC.

This clonotype is medium-sized (0.01 to 0.1%) within its sample. This chain connects TRBV6-1 to TRBJ2-6; TRBD2 is a possible D gene (5 bases). CDR3 length: 17 residues. V lost 1 base, J lost 2 bases, and 12 bases lay in between. Germline V gene sequence: CDR1 MNHNS, CDR2 SASEGT. The CDR3 region has the DNA TGTGCCAGCAGTGAAGAATGGAGGAGCCCTGGGGCCAACGTCCTGACTTTC. Its translation: CASSEEWRSPGANVLTF.

This clonotype was recorded a few times. This sequence joins TRBV27 and TRBJ1-2, with TRBD1 as a possible D gene (5 bases). The CDR3 runs 15 residues. Germline V gene lookup returns CDR1 MNHEY and CDR2 SMNVEV (reference sequence). V was cut by 0 bases and J by 4 bases, with 12 bases left in between. The CDR3 loop is CASSLSWEGRYGYTF. As DNA, the CDR3 is TGTGCCAGCAGTTTATCATGGGAGGGGCGCTATGGCTACACCTTC.

This clonotype was seen many times. The chain carries TRBV7-3 and TRBJ1-6, with D tentatively TRBD1 (5 bases). Per the germline V gene, CDR1 is SGHTA and CDR2 is FQGTGA. Deletions cut 5 bases from V and 4 bases from J, with 6 bases between. The CDR3 totals 13 residues. The CDR3 DNA reads TGTGCCAGCAGCGCAGGGTATAATTCACCCCTCCACTTT. The encoded protein is CASSAGYNSPLHF.

The chain is built from TRBV7-9 and TRBJ1-3; a possible D gene is TRBD1 (6 bases). The ends were cut back, 6 bases at V and 4 bases at J, with 10 bases in the middle. Germline values: CDR1 SEHNR, CDR2 FQNEAQ (reference sequence). The CDR3 sequence is 13 residues long. The CDR3 DNA is TGTGCCAGCAGTCAGGGGTTAGGAAACACCATATATTTT. It encodes CASSQGLGNTIYF.